The clone carrying this T cell receptor beta chain was found a few times. What it binds is unknown. cDNA libraries of TCR beta carried unique molecular identifiers. The yield from around 1 to 10 million T cells was roughly 500,000 cDNA molecules in total. Using its own MiXCR run on the PCR reads, TCRdb lists one record per CDR3 protein. The table records hundreds of thousands of distinct CDR3 sequences, about 40% of them present only once. This record belongs to a study of post-analysis software for immune sequencing data. Study-wide results and limits: In multiple sclerosis, normalized Chao1 diversity was significantly below that of controls. Higher frequency in patients than in controls was seen for five TRBV segments, with TRBV5-6, TRBV5-1 and TRBV20-1 among them.

The CDR3 loop spans 13 amino acids. Germline V gene data show CDR1 as MNHEY and CDR2 as SVGAGI. Trimming took 5 bases from V and 9 from J; bases not matched to a gene: 5. The chain couples TRBV6-5 to TRBJ2-1; TRBD1 aligns across 9 bases. The sequence was collected from a girl between 5 and 17 years old with multiple sclerosis. Sequenced sample: blood. For the CDR3, the DNA is TGTGCCAGCAGTGCGGGACAGGGACTTGAGCAGTTCTTC. The encoded protein is CASSAGQGLEQFF.